Shown below are 22 T cell receptor beta chains from a single sample sequenced in a study of T cells after yellow fever vaccination. TCRdb fed the 5' RACE reads into MiXCR, producing one record per CDR3 protein. The sample holds some 80,000 distinct CDR3 sequences; roughly 15% are singletons and the top ten take around 24%. The sequencing used CD8+ T cells not binding an NS4B(214-222) dextramer, sorted from PBMCs, collected about 21 days after the first yellow fever vaccination. These receptors were taken from a man aged 18 to 29 who received the YFV17D yellow fever vaccine.

V and J are TRBV6-1 and TRBJ1-1; D remains unclear. V was clipped by 4 bases and J by 5 bases, with 17 bases between them. Germline loops: CDR1 MNHNS, CDR2 SASEGT. The CDR3 length is 15 residues. The CDR3: CASSADLRASTEAFF. CDR3 sequence (DNA): TGTGCCAGCAGTGCGGATTTGAGAGCCTCGACTGAAGCTTTCTTT.

The V call is TRBV5-4, the J call TRBJ1-6; D is possibly TRBD1 (5 bases). V lost 2 bases and J 9 bases, leaving 15 bases between the germline ends. The germline gives CDR1 SGHNT, CDR2 YYREEE (reference sequence). This CDR3 has 15 amino acids. CDR3 sequence reads: CASSLVTQGSSPLHF. As DNA, the CDR3 is TGTGCCAGCAGCTTAGTAACCCAGGGAAGTTCACCCCTCCACTTT.

The CDR3 spells CASSSAGTEAFF. CDR3 in DNA: TGTGCCAGCAGTTCCGCGGGAACTGAAGCTTTCTTT. The chain combines TRBV12-3 or TRBV12-4 with TRBJ1-1; D unclear. Trimming removed 4 bases from V and 5 bases from J, with 8 bases in between. This CDR3 has 12 amino acids.

This clonotype was detected a few times. This rearrangement joins TRBV6-1 to TRBJ1-2; 9 nucleotides match TRBD1. This CDR3 comprises 14 residues. In germline, CDR1 is MNHNS, CDR2 SASEGT. V dropped 6 bases and J dropped 8; count of bases not matched to a gene: 10. CDR3: CASRLHWTGEGYTF. The CDR3 DNA reads as TGTGCCAGCAGACTCCATTGGACAGGGGAAGGCTACACCTTC.

The chain has TRBV7-6 and TRBJ2-2, with D tentatively TRBD2 (5 bases). Germline V CDR1 and CDR2: SGHVS, FNYEAQ. The CDR3 spans 14 residues. The V end lost 5 bases, the J end lost 9 bases, and 16 bases lay between the germline ends. The DNA for the CDR3 is TGTGCCAGCAGCGCGCGGCAGCCCGGGAGGGAGCTGTTTTTT. Translating it yields CASSARQPGRELFF.

This clonotype was observed a few times. The J gene is TRBJ1-2, the V gene TRBV12-3 or TRBV12-4, with D unclear. This CDR3 has 13 amino acids. V gave up 0 bases and J gave up 4 bases, with 6 bases separating them. In nucleotides, the CDR3 is TGTGCCAGCAGTTTAGCGTCACTCTATGGCTACACCTTC. This sequence encodes CASSLASLYGYTF.

This clonotype was seen at least ten times. The V gene is TRBV3-1, the J gene TRBJ2-5; D unclear. This CDR3 is built from 16 residues. Germline V gene sequence: CDR1 LGHDT, CDR2 YNNKEL (reference sequence). With 0 bases removed from V and 3 bases from J, the gap between germline ends came to 14 bases. This CDR3 is CASSQDKGVTEETQYF. In DNA, the CDR3 is TGTGCCAGCAGCCAAGATAAGGGTGTTACGGAAGAGACCCAGTACTTC.

Only a few counts were recorded for this clonotype. The V gene is TRBV24-1, the J gene TRBJ2-2; D not resolved. The germline V and J ends were trimmed by 4 bases and 4 bases, with 6 bases remaining between them. The germline V gene encodes CDR1 KGHDR and CDR2 SFDVKD. The CDR3 spans 13 residues. The CDR3 sequence is CATSDPSTGELFF. The CDR3 DNA reads TGTGCCACCAGTGACCCATCCACCGGGGAGCTGTTTTTT.

This clonotype has just a few counts. This rearrangement joins TRBV24-1 to TRBJ2-1, with TRBD1 matching over 8 bases. The length of the CDR3 is 17 residues. With V trimmed by 12 bases and J by 0 bases, 15 bases remained unmatched. CDR1 and CDR2 from the germline V gene are KGHDR and SFDVKD. The CDR3 reads CAPKDRVGDRSYNEQFF. DNA of the CDR3: TGTGCCCCGAAGGACAGGGTTGGGGACCGCTCCTACAATGAGCAGTTCTTC.

This clonotype was counted only a few times. The chain recombines TRBV5-4 with TRBJ2-3, with no clear D. The germline V gene encodes CDR1 SGHNT and CDR2 YYREEE (reference sequence). V was clipped by 3 bases and J by 4 bases, with 6 bases between them. CDR3 length: 12 amino acids. CDR3 sequence reads: CASSSFSDTQYF. CDR3 bases: TGTGCCAGCAGCTCCTTCTCAGATACGCAGTATTTT.

This clonotype has more than one count but fewer than ten. The DNA is left out, because the CDR3 cannot be placed on it with certainty; the CDR3 is given as TCRdb lists it. The chain recombines TRBV5-4 with TRBJ2-4; the table's D call, TRBD1, was not checked against the DNA. Looked up from germline, CDR1 is SGHNT and CDR2 is YYREEE (reference sequence). The CDR3 totals 14 residues, both ends included. CDR3 protein: CASSFGPGENIQYF.

This clonotype was seen a handful of times. The chain joins TRBV20-1 to TRBJ2-3; the match to TRBD2 covers 8 bases. Germline V CDR1 and CDR2: DFQATT, SNEGSKA (reference sequence). This CDR3 contains 17 residues. Trimming removed 0 bases from V and 2 bases from J; junction bases left unmatched: 10. In DNA form, the CDR3 reads TGCAGTGCTAGAGATTACGGTAGCGGGGCCACCACAGATACGCAGTATTTT. It codes for CSARDYGSGATTDTQYF.

This clonotype was seen only a few times. The chain is built from TRBV4-2 and TRBJ2-7; weak D call: TRBD1 (5 bases). CDR1 is LGHNA and CDR2 is YNFKEQ in the germline V gene. Trimming pared 0 bases from V and 2 bases from J, leaving 14 bases between. The CDR3 is 16 residues long. The CDR3 protein is CASSQEFAPGTYEQYF. The DNA of the CDR3 is TGTGCCAGCAGCCAAGAGTTCGCCCCAGGGACCTACGAGCAGTACTTC.

This clonotype was seen only a few times. The V and J genes are TRBV5-5 and TRBJ2-1; D is undetermined. Germline V lookup: CDR1 SGHKS, CDR2 YYEKEE (reference sequence). V lost 2 bases to trimming and J lost 6 bases, with 18 bases between them. The CDR3 runs to 16 residues. CDR3 in DNA: TGTGCCAGCAGCTTATTCCCAGAGAGTTCAACCAATGAGCAGTTCTTC. Translation gives CASSLFPESSTNEQFF.

This clonotype was detected many times. The chain recombines TRBV4-3 with TRBJ2-7; TRBD1 is a possible D gene (5 bases). CDR1 is LGHNA and CDR2 is YSLEER in the germline V gene. V was pared by 0 bases and J by 2 bases, with 14 bases between. This CDR3 has 16 amino acids. In DNA form, the CDR3 reads TGCGCCAGCAGCCAAGAGGTACCAGGGCCGGCCTACGAGCAGTACTTC. It encodes CASSQEVPGPAYEQYF.

The V call is TRBV6-2 or TRBV6-3, the J call TRBJ2-7; D might be TRBD1 or TRBD2, each matching 5 bases. CDR3 length: 20 amino acids. V was pared by 6 bases and J by 0 bases, with 30 bases between. CDR1 is MNHEY, CDR2 SVGEGT, per germline. DNA of the CDR3: TGTGCCAGCAGCCGGAGATCCCCCTTGGCAGGGAGTTACTCCTCCTACGAGCAGTACGTC. This gives the protein CASSRRSPLAGSYSSYEQYV.

In nucleotides, the CDR3 is TGTGCCAGCAGCCAAGGTTTTCGACAGAGAAATGAAAAACTGTTTTTT. Its protein is CASSQGFRQRNEKLFF. The gene calls are TRBV16 and TRBJ1-4; D possibly corresponds to TRBD1 (5 bases). In germline, CDR1 is KGHSY, CDR2 FQNENV. The V end lost 2 bases, the J end lost 5 bases, and 15 bases lay between the germline ends. The CDR3 covers 16 residues.

In this sample, this clonotype turned up a few times. This chain links TRBV4-3 with TRBJ1-4; 8 nucleotides line up with TRBD1. CDR3 size: 15 residues. V lost 4 bases to trimming and J lost 7 bases; unmatched junction nucleotides: 8. The germline V gene encodes CDR1 LGHNA and CDR2 YSLEER. DNA of the CDR3: TGCGCCAGCAGCCGCCTACAGGGGGGCTTTGAAAAACTGTTTTTT. Its protein product is CASSRLQGGFEKLFF.

The CDR3 here is CASSLGGVEQYF. CDR3 bases: TGTGCCAGCAGTTTGGGCGGGGTCGAGCAGTACTTC. V is TRBV12-3 or TRBV12-4 and J is TRBJ2-7; TRBD2 is a possible D gene (6 bases). This CDR3 comprises 12 residues. The ends were cut back, 3 bases at V and 6 bases at J, with 9 bases in the middle.

This clonotype was found many times. The V call is TRBV4-1, the J call TRBJ2-7; the D is unclear. The CDR3 has 15 residues. Germline CDR1 is MGHRA and CDR2 is YSYEKL. Trimming shortened V by 1 base and J by 0 bases, and 10 bases separated the two germline ends. In DNA form, the CDR3 reads TGCGCCAGCAGCCAAGTTCCTTCCAGCTCCTACGAGCAGTACTTC. Translating gives CASSQVPSSSYEQYF.

The chain combines TRBV2 with TRBJ2-1; possibly TRBD1 for D (5 bases). CDR1 SNHLY and CDR2 FYNNEI come from the germline V gene. The germline V and J ends were trimmed by 4 bases and 7 bases, with 11 bases remaining between them. CDR3 length: 13 amino acids. DNA of the CDR3: TGTGCCAGCAGTGTAAGACAGTTTAATGAGCAGTTCTTC. Translated: CASSVRQFNEQFF.

This chain links TRBV19 with TRBJ2-5; 8 nucleotides match TRBD1. Germline lookup yields CDR1 LNHDA and CDR2 SQIVND (reference sequence). The V and J ends lost 11 bases and 2 bases, in that order; junction bases with no gene match: 13. This CDR3 region has 15 residues. This CDR3 reads CARLTGQGWQETQYF. The DNA for the CDR3 is TGTGCCCGACTCACCGGACAGGGTTGGCAAGAGACCCAGTACTTC.